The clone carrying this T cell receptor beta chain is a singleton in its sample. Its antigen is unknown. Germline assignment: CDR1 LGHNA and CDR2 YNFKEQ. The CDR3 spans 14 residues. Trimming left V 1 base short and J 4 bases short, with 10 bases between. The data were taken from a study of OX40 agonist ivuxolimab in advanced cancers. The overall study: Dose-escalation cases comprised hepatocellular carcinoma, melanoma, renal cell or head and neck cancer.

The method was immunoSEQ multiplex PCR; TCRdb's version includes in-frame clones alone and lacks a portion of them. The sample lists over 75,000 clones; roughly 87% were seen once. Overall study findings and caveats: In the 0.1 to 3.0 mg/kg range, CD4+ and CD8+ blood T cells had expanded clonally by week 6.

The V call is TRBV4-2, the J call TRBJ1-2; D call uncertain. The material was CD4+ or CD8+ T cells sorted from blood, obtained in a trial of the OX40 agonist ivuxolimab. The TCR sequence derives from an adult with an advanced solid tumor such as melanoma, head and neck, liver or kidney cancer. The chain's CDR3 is CASSQAPGPYGYTF. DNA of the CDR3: TGTGCCAGCAGCCAAGCACCCGGGCCCTATGGCTACACCTTC.